The present TCR beta chain was sequenced within a study of blood T cell repertoires in COVID-19. For the study at large: Whether acute or convalescent, the COVID-19 samples came from the United States, Italy and Spain.

Source study methods: Reference gene primer amplification gave estimated nucleated cell counts. Sequencing was performed with immunoSEQ multiplex PCR; in TCRdb, only in-frame clones are kept and a portion is missing. That table is the source of V, J and clone size, and D and trimming were worked out from the DNA. The sample holds about 70,000 clones, 85% to 90% seen once. This clone has more than one count but fewer than ten. CDR1 is SGHAT, CDR2 FQNNGV, per germline. V was shortened by 2 bases and J by 2 bases, with 13 bases between the two germline ends. This CDR3 is built from 15 residues. This receptor was taken from a man older than 75 with acute or convalescent COVID-19. This sequence joins TRBV11-2 and TRBJ2-7; D is undetermined. Input material: peripheral blood. CDR3 nucleotide sequence: TGTGCCAGCAGCTTAAGTCGGGTCGAGACCTACGAGCAGTACTTC. It specifies CASSLSRVETYEQYF. Variable domain in full (rest from reference TRBV11-2 and TRBJ2-7): EAGVAQSPRYKIIEKRQSVAFWCNPISGHATLYWYQQILGQGPKLLIQFQNNGVVDDSQLPKDRFSAERLKGVDSTLKIQPAKLEDSAVYLCASSLSRVETYEQYFGPGTRLTVT.